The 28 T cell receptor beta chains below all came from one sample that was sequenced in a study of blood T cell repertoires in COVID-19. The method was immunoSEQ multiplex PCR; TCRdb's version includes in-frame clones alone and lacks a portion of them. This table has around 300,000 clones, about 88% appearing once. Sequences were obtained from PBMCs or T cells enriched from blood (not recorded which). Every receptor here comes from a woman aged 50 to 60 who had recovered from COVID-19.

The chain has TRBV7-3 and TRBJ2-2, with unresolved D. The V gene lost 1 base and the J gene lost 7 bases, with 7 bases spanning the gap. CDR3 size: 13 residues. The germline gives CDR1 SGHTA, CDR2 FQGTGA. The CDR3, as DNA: TGTGCCAGCAGCTTAAGTGGCGGCGGGGAGCTGTTTTTT. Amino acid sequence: CASSLSGGGELFF.

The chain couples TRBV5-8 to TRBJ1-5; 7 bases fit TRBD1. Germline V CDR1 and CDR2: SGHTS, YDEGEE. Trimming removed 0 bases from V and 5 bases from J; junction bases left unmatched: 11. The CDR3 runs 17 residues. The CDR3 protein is CASSLDRQGRFDQPQHF. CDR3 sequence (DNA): TGTGCCAGCAGCTTGGACCGACAGGGACGGTTTGATCAGCCCCAGCATTTT.

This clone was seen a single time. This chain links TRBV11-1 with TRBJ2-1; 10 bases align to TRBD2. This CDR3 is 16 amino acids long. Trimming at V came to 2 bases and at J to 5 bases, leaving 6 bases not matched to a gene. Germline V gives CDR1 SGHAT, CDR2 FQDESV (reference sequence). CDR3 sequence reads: CASSLPLAGRNNEQFF. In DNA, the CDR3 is TGTGCCAGCAGCTTACCACTAGCGGGACGTAACAATGAGCAGTTCTTC.

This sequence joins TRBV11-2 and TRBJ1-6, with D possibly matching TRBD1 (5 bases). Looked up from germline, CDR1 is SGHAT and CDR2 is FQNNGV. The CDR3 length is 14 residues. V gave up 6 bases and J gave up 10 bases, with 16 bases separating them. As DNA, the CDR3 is TGTGCCAGCAGGGGGACTGCCGAAAGGTCACCCCTCCACTTT. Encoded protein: CASRGTAERSPLHF.

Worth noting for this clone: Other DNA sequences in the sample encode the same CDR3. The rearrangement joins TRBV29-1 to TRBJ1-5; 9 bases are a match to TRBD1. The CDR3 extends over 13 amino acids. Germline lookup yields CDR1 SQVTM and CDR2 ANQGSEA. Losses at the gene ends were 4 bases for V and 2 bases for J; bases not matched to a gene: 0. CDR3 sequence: CSVGDRGNQPQHF. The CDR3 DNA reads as TGCAGCGTTGGGGACAGGGGCAATCAGCCCCAGCATTTT.

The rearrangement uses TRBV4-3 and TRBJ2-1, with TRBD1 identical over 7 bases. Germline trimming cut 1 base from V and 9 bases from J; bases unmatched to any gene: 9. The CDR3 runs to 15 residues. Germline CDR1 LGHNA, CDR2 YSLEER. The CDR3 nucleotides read TGCGCCAGCAGCCAAGTTCCAGGGGGTCGATCTGAGCAGTTCTTC. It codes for CASSQVPGGRSEQFF.

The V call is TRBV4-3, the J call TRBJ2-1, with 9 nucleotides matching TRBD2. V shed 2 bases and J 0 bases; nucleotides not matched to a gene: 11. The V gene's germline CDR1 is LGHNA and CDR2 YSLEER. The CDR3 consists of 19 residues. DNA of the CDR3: TGCGCCAGCAGCCAATGGAGACTAGCGGAAATGAGCTCCTACAATGAGCAGTTCTTC. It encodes CASSQWRLAEMSSYNEQFF.

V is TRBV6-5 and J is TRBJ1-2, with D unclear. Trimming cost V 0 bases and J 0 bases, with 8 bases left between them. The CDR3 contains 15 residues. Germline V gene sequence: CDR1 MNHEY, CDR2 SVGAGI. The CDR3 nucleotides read TGTGCCAGCAGTTACTCGATCGCAGCTAACTATGGCTACACCTTC. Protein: CASSYSIAANYGYTF.

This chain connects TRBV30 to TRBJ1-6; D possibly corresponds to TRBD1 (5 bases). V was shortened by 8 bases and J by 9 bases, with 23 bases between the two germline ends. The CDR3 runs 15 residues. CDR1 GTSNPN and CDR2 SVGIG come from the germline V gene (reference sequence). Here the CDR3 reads CATTTGQGWSSPLHF. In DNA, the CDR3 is TGTGCCACTACGACCGGGCAGGGCTGGTCTTCACCCCTCCACTTT.

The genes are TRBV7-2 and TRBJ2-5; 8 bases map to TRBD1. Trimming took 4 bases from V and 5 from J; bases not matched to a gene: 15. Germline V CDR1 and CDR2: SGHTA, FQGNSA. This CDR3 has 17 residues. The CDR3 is CASSSQGAGKLTETQYF. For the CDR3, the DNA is TGTGCCAGCAGCTCCCAGGGGGCAGGGAAGTTGACTGAGACCCAGTACTTC.

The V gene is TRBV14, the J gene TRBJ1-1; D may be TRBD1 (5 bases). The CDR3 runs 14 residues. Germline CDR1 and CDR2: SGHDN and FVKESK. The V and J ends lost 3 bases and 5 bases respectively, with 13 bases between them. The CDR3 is CASSHGGGGTEAFF. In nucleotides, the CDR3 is TGTGCCAGCAGCCATGGTGGGGGAGGGACTGAAGCTTTCTTT.

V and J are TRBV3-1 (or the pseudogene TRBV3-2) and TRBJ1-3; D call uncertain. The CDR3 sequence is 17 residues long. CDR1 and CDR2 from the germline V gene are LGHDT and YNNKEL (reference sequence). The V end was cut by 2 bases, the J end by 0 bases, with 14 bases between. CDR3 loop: CASSQQIGGSSGNTIYF. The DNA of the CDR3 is TGTGCCAGCAGCCAACAAATCGGAGGTTCCTCTGGAAACACCATATATTTT.

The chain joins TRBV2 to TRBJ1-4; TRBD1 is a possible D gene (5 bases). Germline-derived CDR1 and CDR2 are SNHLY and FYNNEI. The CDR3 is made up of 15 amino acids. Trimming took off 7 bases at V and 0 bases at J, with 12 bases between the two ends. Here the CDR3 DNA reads TGTGCCAGCATAGGGGAGGGAGCAACTAATGAAAAACTGTTTTTT. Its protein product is CASIGEGATNEKLFF.

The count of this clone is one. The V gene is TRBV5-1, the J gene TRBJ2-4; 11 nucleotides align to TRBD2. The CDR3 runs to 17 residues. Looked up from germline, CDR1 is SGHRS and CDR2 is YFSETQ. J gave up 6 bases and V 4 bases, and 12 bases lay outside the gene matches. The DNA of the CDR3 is TGCGCCAGCAGCGACCTAACTAGCGGGAGATCAGGAAACATTCAGTACTTC. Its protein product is CASSDLTSGRSGNIQYF. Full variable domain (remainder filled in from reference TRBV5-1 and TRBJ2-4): KAGVTQTPRYLIKTRGQQVTLSCSPISGHRSVSWYQQTPGQGLQFLFEYFSETQRNKGNFPGRFSGRQFSNSRSEMNVSTLELGDSALYLCASSDLTSGRSGNIQYFGAGTRLSVL.

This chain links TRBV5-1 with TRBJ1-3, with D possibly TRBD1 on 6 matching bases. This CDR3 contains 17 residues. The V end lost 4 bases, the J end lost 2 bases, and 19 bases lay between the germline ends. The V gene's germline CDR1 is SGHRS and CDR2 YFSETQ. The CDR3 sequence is CASSLDITGFPGNTIYF. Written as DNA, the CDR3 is TGCGCCAGCAGCCTCGACATTACAGGGTTCCCTGGAAACACCATATATTTT. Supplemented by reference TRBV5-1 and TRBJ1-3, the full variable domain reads KAGVTQTPRYLIKTRGQQVTLSCSPISGHRSVSWYQQTPGQGLQFLFEYFSETQRNKGNFPGRFSGRQFSNSRSEMNVSTLELGDSALYLCASSLDITGFPGNTIYFGEGSWLTVV.

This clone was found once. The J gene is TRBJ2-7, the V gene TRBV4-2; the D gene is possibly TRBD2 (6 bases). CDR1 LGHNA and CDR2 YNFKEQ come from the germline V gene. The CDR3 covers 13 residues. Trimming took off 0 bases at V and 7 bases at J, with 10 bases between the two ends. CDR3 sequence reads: CASSQDGGREQYF. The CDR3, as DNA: TGTGCCAGCAGCCAAGACGGAGGGCGGGAGCAGTACTTC.

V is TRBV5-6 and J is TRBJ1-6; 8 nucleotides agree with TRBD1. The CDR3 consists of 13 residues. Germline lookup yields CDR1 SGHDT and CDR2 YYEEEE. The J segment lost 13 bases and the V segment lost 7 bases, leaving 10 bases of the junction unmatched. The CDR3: CASAGQGLLPLHF. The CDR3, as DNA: TGTGCCAGCGCAGGACAGGGTCTTCTCCCCCTCCACTTT.

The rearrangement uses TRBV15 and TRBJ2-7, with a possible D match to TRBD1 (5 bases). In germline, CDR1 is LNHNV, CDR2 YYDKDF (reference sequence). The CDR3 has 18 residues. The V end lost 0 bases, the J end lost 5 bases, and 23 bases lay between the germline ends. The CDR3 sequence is CATSRDLRLTTGSHEQYF. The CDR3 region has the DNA TGTGCCACCAGCAGAGATCTAAGGCTTACCACAGGTTCCCACGAGCAGTACTTC.

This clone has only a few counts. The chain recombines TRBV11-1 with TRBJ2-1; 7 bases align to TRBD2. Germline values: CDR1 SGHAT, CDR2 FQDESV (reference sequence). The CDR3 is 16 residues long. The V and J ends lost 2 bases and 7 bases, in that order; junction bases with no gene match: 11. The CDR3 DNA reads TGTGCCAGCAGCTTACGTGGGAGGGTTCGAGGAAATGAGCAGTTCTTC. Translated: CASSLRGRVRGNEQFF.

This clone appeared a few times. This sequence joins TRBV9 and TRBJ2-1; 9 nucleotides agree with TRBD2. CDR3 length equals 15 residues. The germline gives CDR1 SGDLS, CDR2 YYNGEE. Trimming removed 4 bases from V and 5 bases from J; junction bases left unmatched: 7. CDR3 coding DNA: TGTGCCAGCAGCCCTATAATAGCGGGAGACAATGAGCAGTTCTTC. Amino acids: CASSPIIAGDNEQFF.

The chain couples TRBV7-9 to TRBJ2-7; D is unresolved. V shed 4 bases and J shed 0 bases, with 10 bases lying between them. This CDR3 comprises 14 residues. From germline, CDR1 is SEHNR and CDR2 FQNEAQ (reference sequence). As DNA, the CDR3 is TGTGCCAGCAGCTCCGCGACACACTCCTACGAGCAGTACTTC. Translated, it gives CASSSATHSYEQYF. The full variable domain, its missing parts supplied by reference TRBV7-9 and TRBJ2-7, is DTGVSQNPRHKITKRGQNVTFRCDPISEHNRLYWYRQTLGQGPEFLTYFQNEAQLEKSRLLSDRFSAERPKGSFSTLEIQRTEQGDSAMYLCASSSATHSYEQYFGPGTRLTVT.

DNA of the CDR3: TGTGCCAGCAGCCGCCGACAGGGGAGCAATCAGCCCCAGCATTTT. The encoded protein is CASSRRQGSNQPQHF. This chain connects TRBV3-1 (or the pseudogene TRBV3-2) to TRBJ1-5, with 8 bases aligning to TRBD1. CDR1 and CDR2 from the germline V gene are LGHDT and YNNKEL (reference sequence). The V and J ends lost 4 bases and 1 base, in that order; junction bases with no gene match: 3. The CDR3 has 15 residues.

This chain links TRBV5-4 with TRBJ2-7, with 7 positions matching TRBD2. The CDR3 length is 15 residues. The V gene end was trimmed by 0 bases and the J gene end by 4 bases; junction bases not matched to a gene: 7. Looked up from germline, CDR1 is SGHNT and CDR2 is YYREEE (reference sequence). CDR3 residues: CASSLVGGRAYEQYF. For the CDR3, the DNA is TGTGCCAGCAGCTTGGTCGGAGGGAGGGCGTACGAGCAGTACTTC. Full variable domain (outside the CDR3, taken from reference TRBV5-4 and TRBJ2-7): ETGVTQSPTHLIKTRGQQVTLRCSSQSGHNTVSWYQQALGQGPQFIFQYYREEENGRGNFPPRFSGLQFPNYSSELNVNALELDDSALYLCASSLVGGRAYEQYFGPGTRLTVT.

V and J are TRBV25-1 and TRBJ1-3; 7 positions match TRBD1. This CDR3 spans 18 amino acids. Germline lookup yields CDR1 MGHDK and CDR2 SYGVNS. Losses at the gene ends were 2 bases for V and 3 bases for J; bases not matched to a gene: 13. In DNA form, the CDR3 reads TGTGCCAGCAGTGAAGCCCCAGGGGGGTCTTCTCTTGGAAACACCATATATTTT. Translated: CASSEAPGGSSLGNTIYF.

The CDR3 region has the DNA TGTGCCAGCAGCAGAACCTCTAGCACCTACAATGAGCAGTTCTTC. Translating it yields CASSRTSSTYNEQFF. The V call is TRBV7-3, the J call TRBJ2-1; a weak D match, TRBD2 (5 bases). This CDR3 contains 15 residues. Germline assignment: CDR1 SGHTA and CDR2 FQGTGA. Trimming cost V 5 bases and J 2 bases, with 13 bases left between them.

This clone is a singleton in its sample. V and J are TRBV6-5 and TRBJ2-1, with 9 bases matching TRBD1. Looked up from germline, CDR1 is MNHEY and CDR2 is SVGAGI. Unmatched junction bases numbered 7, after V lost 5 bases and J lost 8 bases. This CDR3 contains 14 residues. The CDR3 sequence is CASSLTGGSDEQFF. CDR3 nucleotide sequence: TGTGCCAGCAGTCTGACAGGGGGGAGCGATGAGCAGTTCTTC.

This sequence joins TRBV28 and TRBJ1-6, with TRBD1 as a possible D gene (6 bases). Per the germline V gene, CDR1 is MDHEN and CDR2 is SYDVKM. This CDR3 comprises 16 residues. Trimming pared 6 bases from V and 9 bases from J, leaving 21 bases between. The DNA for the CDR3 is TGTGCCAGCAGGGAACCCCTACAGGGAAGGAGTTCACCCCTCCACTTT. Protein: CASREPLQGRSSPLHF.

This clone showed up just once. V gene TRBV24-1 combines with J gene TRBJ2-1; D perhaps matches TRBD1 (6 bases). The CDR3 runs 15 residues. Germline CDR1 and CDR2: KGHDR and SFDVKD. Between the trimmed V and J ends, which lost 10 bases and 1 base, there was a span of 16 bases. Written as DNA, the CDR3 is TGTGCCACAGCTGCGCCCCAGGGGTCCTACAATGAGCAGTTCTTC. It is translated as CATAAPQGSYNEQFF.